This TCR beta chain was sequenced for a study of neoadjuvant nivolumab and ipilimumab in lung cancer. Whole-study results and caveats: Resected tumors had greater TCR richness and clonality than uninvolved lung.

In the case of this clone: Its antigen is still unknown.

Clones were sequenced by immunoSEQ multiplex PCR, and TCRdb holds only the in-frame ones, with some missing. This sample has fewer than 20,000 clones, with 76% found just once. V lost 1 base and J 13 bases, leaving 15 bases between the germline ends. The CDR3 sequence is 13 residues long. Germline V gene data show CDR1 as SGHAT and CDR2 as FQNNGV. The chain links TRBV11-2 to TRBJ2-3, with D unclear. The sequence was obtained from an adult with non-small cell lung cancer. The source was tumor tissue, collected after neoadjuvant nivolumab, alone or with ipilimumab, at or shortly before surgery. In DNA, the CDR3 is TGTGCCAGCAGCTTAGTTTCCGTTGGCCAGGAGTATTTT. Protein product: CASSLVSVGQEYF.